Listed below are T cell receptor beta chains from one sample, sequenced in a study of response to subunit inactivated influenza vaccine. TCRdb fed the RT-PCR reads into MiXCR, producing one record per CDR3 protein. Of 650,000 to 800,000 distinct CDR3 sequences listed, around a sixth are singletons. The specimen comprised PBMCs from blood, sampled 4 to 6 days after vaccination. These receptors came from a man in his forties or fifties who received an inactivated influenza vaccine. Each CDR3 is given with its conserved first and last residue. The D gene is left open where the match is weak. For some rows the clone size is stated as once, few or many, or as a class when expanded; others skip it.

clone size: .; D gene: .; J gene: TRBJ1-2; V gene: TRBV18; CDR3 DNA: TGTGCCAGCTCACCTCTCGACAGACCTCTAAACTATGGCTACACCTTC; CDR3 protein: CASSPLDRPLNYGYTF
clone size: once; D gene: TRBD1; J gene: TRBJ2-7; V gene: TRBV5-1; CDR3 DNA: TGCGCCAGCAGGACCGGGACAGGTCAATCTTTTACCTACGAGCAGTACTTC; CDR3 protein: CASRTGTGQSFTYEQYF
clone size: .; D gene: .; J gene: TRBJ2-3; V gene: TRBV7-2; CDR3 DNA: TGTGCCAGCAGCTCGGCCAGCGGATTTATCACAGATACGCAGTATTTT; CDR3 protein: CASSSASGFITDTQYF
clone size: .; D gene: TRBD1; J gene: TRBJ2-7; V gene: TRBV3-1; CDR3 DNA: TGTGCCAGCAGCTCCCACGGGACAGGGTTCAACGAGCAGTACTTC; CDR3 protein: CASSSHGTGFNEQYF
clone size: .; D gene: TRBD2; J gene: TRBJ2-7; V gene: TRBV7-8; CDR3 DNA: TGTGCCAGCAGCTTAGGGGGGGGAAACGACGAGCAGTACTTC; CDR3 protein: CASSLGGGNDEQYF
clone size: many; D gene: TRBD2; J gene: TRBJ2-7; V gene: TRBV10-3; CDR3 DNA: TGTGCCATCAGTGACGCGGGAGCCTTCTCCTACGAGCAGTACTTC; CDR3 protein: CAISDAGAFSYEQYF
clone size: .; D gene: .; J gene: TRBJ2-7; V gene: TRBV28; CDR3 DNA: TGTGCCAGCGGCCTCCCCTACGAGCAGTACTTC; CDR3 protein: CASGLPYEQYF
clone size: few; D gene: .; J gene: TRBJ2-3; V gene: TRBV7-2; CDR3 DNA: TGTGCCAGCAGCTTAGCGGGTGAGGGGGTCAACACAGATACGCAGTATTTT; CDR3 protein: CASSLAGEGVNTDTQYF
clone size: many; D gene: TRBD1; J gene: TRBJ2-5; V gene: TRBV11-2; CDR3 DNA: TGTGCCAGCAGCTTTCTGGCAGGGGGAAGGGGGGAGACCCAGTACTTC; CDR3 protein: CASSFLAGGRGETQYF
clone size: few; D gene: .; J gene: TRBJ1-1; V gene: TRBV15; CDR3 DNA: TGTGCCACCAGCAGGCAGGGGACCACTGAAGCTTTCTTT; CDR3 protein: CATSRQGTTEAFF
clone size: few; D gene: .; J gene: TRBJ2-7; V gene: TRBV12-3/TRBV12-4; CDR3 DNA: TGTGCCAGCTACTCCGGTGGATTTTTTGACGAGCAGTACTTC; CDR3 protein: CASYSGGFFDEQYF
clone size: .; D gene: .; J gene: TRBJ1-3; V gene: TRBV18; CDR3 DNA: TGTGCCAGCTCACCAGAGATAACGGGAAACACCATATATTTT; CDR3 protein: CASSPEITGNTIYF
clone size: few; D gene: TRBD2; J gene: TRBJ2-7; V gene: TRBV10-2; CDR3 DNA: TGCGCCAGCACCTTAGCGGGAGGGCTCGAGCAGTACTTC; CDR3 protein: CASTLAGGLEQYF
clone size: few; D gene: .; J gene: TRBJ1-1; V gene: TRBV27; CDR3 DNA: TGTGCCAGCAGTGTACTACAGGGTAGCCCTGAAGCTTTCTTT; CDR3 protein: CASSVLQGSPEAFF
clone size: few; D gene: .; J gene: TRBJ2-6; V gene: TRBV11-1; CDR3 DNA: TGTGCCAGCAGCCCCGGACTCCTATTCATCCCCGCTGGGGCCAACGTCCTGACTTTC; CDR3 protein: CASSPGLLFIPAGANVLTF
clone size: once; D gene: .; J gene: TRBJ1-5; V gene: TRBV20-1; CDR3 DNA: TGCAGTGCTAGTGCCGGGACCTATTATCAGCCCCAGCATTTT; CDR3 protein: CSASAGTYYQPQHF
clone size: many; D gene: .; J gene: TRBJ1-2; V gene: TRBV20-1; CDR3 DNA: TGCAGTGCCAAACCCCAGGGACCTTCCTATGGCTACACCTTC; CDR3 protein: CSAKPQGPSYGYTF
clone size: .; D gene: TRBD2; J gene: TRBJ2-2; V gene: TRBV28; CDR3 DNA: TGTGCCAGCAGCCAAATCGTAGCGGGACGGGCCGGGGAGCTGTTTTTT; CDR3 protein: CASSQIVAGRAGELFF
clone size: .; D gene: TRBD2; J gene: TRBJ2-3; V gene: TRBV11-2; CDR3 DNA: TGTGCCAGCATCCTGGGGGGACTAGCGGGAGGCTACGACACAGATACGCAGTATTTT; CDR3 protein: CASILGGLAGGYDTDTQYF
clone size: .; D gene: .; J gene: TRBJ1-5; V gene: TRBV4-1; CDR3 DNA: TGCGCCAGCAGCCAAGCCCCCCAAGGGAGCCAGCCCCAGCTTTTT; CDR3 protein: CASSQAPQGSQPQLF
clone size: few; D gene: TRBD2; J gene: TRBJ2-5; V gene: TRBV12-3/TRBV12-4; CDR3 DNA: TGTGCCAGCAGTCCCCAGGGGACTAGGGGAGGAGAGACCCAGTACTTC; CDR3 protein: CASSPQGTRGGETQYF
clone size: .; D gene: .; J gene: TRBJ2-6; V gene: TRBV6-2/TRBV6-3; CDR3 DNA: TGTGCCAGCGCCCGAACGACAGGGGCCAACGTCCTGACTTTC; CDR3 protein: CASARTTGANVLTF
clone size: .; D gene: TRBD2; J gene: TRBJ2-5; V gene: TRBV20-1; CDR3 DNA: TGCAGTGCTGAGGGGACTAGGACCCAAGAGACCCAGTACTTC; CDR3 protein: CSAEGTRTQETQYF
clone size: many; D gene: .; J gene: TRBJ1-5; V gene: TRBV20-1; CDR3 DNA: TGCAGTGCTAGAGATCGTTTCCTGGCCAATCAGCCCCAGCATTTT; CDR3 protein: CSARDRFLANQPQHF
clone size: few; D gene: TRBD2; J gene: TRBJ2-1; V gene: TRBV20-1; CDR3 DNA: TGCAGTGCTAGAGTTTCGGGACTAGCGGTCTCCTACAATGAGCAGTTCTTC; CDR3 protein: CSARVSGLAVSYNEQFF
clone size: few; D gene: TRBD2; J gene: TRBJ2-1; V gene: TRBV4-3; CDR3 DNA: TGCGCCAGCAGCCAAGATCGACTAGCGGGAGCCTATGAGCAGTTCTTC; CDR3 protein: CASSQDRLAGAYEQFF
clone size: many; D gene: .; J gene: TRBJ1-1; V gene: TRBV12-3/TRBV12-4; CDR3 DNA: TGTGCCAGCAGCCCCCATGGGACAATGAACACTGAAGCTTTCTTT; CDR3 protein: CASSPHGTMNTEAFF
clone size: few; D gene: .; J gene: TRBJ2-7; V gene: TRBV6-1; CDR3 DNA: TGTGCCAGCAGCAATACAGAGATAGCGCTCGAGCAGTACTTC; CDR3 protein: CASSNTEIALEQYF
clone size: .; D gene: .; J gene: TRBJ1-2; V gene: TRBV7-8; CDR3 DNA: TGTGCCAGCAGCTTAGGGCGGAAGGGGGGCTACACCTTC; CDR3 protein: CASSLGRKGGYTF
clone size: few; D gene: .; J gene: TRBJ2-7; V gene: TRBV6-5; CDR3 DNA: TGTGCCAGCAGTTACAAGGGGGGGAGCGCCTACGAGCAGTACTTC; CDR3 protein: CASSYKGGSAYEQYF
clone size: .; D gene: TRBD2; J gene: TRBJ2-3; V gene: TRBV19; CDR3 DNA: TGTGCCAGTATGCGGGGGAACACAGATACGCAGTATTTT; CDR3 protein: CASMRGNTDTQYF
clone size: few; D gene: .; J gene: TRBJ2-1; V gene: TRBV24-1; CDR3 DNA: TGTGCCACCAGTGACACCCTACGAAGCAATGAGCAGTTCTTC; CDR3 protein: CATSDTLRSNEQFF
clone size: .; D gene: .; J gene: TRBJ2-7; V gene: TRBV4-3; CDR3 DNA: TGCGCCAGCAGCCAAGCTGTGGGCACCTACGAGCAGTACTTC; CDR3 protein: CASSQAVGTYEQYF
clone size: few; D gene: .; J gene: TRBJ2-7; V gene: TRBV7-9; CDR3 DNA: TGTGCCAGCAGCCCAGACCCAGGCGAGCAGTACTTC; CDR3 protein: CASSPDPGEQYF
clone size: .; D gene: .; J gene: TRBJ2-5; V gene: TRBV5-5; CDR3 DNA: TGTGCCAGCAGCCCCCAACAGGGAAGAGAGACCCAGTACTTC; CDR3 protein: CASSPQQGRETQYF
clone size: .; D gene: .; J gene: TRBJ2-1; V gene: TRBV24-1; CDR3 DNA: TGTGCCACCAGTGATTGGGACCTGGGTGAGCAGTTCTTC; CDR3 protein: CATSDWDLGEQFF
clone size: few; D gene: .; J gene: TRBJ1-5; V gene: TRBV21-1; CDR3 DNA: TGTGCCAGCAGCGTAAACAGGGCGAGTCAGCCCCAGCATTTT; CDR3 protein: CASSVNRASQPQHF
clone size: .; D gene: TRBD2; J gene: TRBJ2-1; V gene: TRBV4-3; CDR3 DNA: TGCGCCAGCAGCCAACGGAAAAACCGGGACTACTCCTACAATGAGCAGTTCTTC; CDR3 protein: CASSQRKNRDYSYNEQFF
clone size: .; D gene: TRBD2; J gene: TRBJ2-2; V gene: TRBV28; CDR3 DNA: TGTGCCAGCAGTTCTAGCGGGAGCACCGGGGAGCTGTTTTTT; CDR3 protein: CASSSSGSTGELFF
clone size: .; D gene: .; J gene: TRBJ2-2; V gene: TRBV4-2; CDR3 DNA: TGTTCCAGCAGCTCCCGGGGGGCAGGCACCGGGGAGCTGTTTTTT; CDR3 protein: CSSSSRGAGTGELFF
clone size: .; D gene: TRBD1; J gene: TRBJ2-1; V gene: TRBV10-3; CDR3 DNA: TGTGCCACAGAAACCGGGACAGGGCTCTACAATGAGCAGTTCTTC; CDR3 protein: CATETGTGLYNEQFF
clone size: .; D gene: TRBD1; J gene: TRBJ2-2; V gene: TRBV6-1; CDR3 DNA: TGTGCCAGCAGTGACGGACAGGGGATGGCCACCGGGGAGCTGTTTTTT; CDR3 protein: CASSDGQGMATGELFF
clone size: .; D gene: .; J gene: TRBJ2-1; V gene: TRBV20-1; CDR3 DNA: TGCAGTGCTAGTGCGGGACCTTACAATGAGCAGTTCTTC; CDR3 protein: CSASAGPYNEQFF
clone size: .; D gene: TRBD2; J gene: TRBJ2-7; V gene: TRBV7-2; CDR3 DNA: TGTGCCAGCAGCTTGCTGACTAGCGGATCTGCCTACGAGCAGTACTTC; CDR3 protein: CASSLLTSGSAYEQYF
clone size: .; D gene: .; J gene: TRBJ2-1; V gene: TRBV25-1; CDR3 DNA: TGTGCCAGCAGACTAGACGAGTACAATGAGCAGTTCTTC; CDR3 protein: CASRLDEYNEQFF
clone size: .; D gene: .; J gene: TRBJ2-2; V gene: TRBV6-4; CDR3 DNA: TGTGCCAGCAGTGCAGGGGTGGCCACCGGGGAGCTGTTTTTT; CDR3 protein: CASSAGVATGELFF
clone size: few; D gene: .; J gene: TRBJ2-3; V gene: TRBV5-5; CDR3 DNA: TGTGCCAGCAGACAGACAGAAGCGTCAGATACGCAGTATTTT; CDR3 protein: CASRQTEASDTQYF
clone size: .; D gene: .; J gene: TRBJ2-3; V gene: TRBV28; CDR3 DNA: TGTGCCAGCAGCACCGACCAGGGACAACAGACAGATACGCAGTATTTT; CDR3 protein: CASSTDQGQQTDTQYF
clone size: few; D gene: .; J gene: TRBJ2-4; V gene: TRBV2; CDR3 DNA: TGTGCCAGCAGTGAAATGGGAAACTTAGCCAAAAACATTCAGTACTTC; CDR3 protein: CASSEMGNLAKNIQYF
clone size: many; D gene: TRBD1; J gene: TRBJ2-2; V gene: TRBV5-1; CDR3 DNA: TGCGCCAGCAGCTCGATGACAGGGGGCCACACCGGGGAGCTGTTTTTT; CDR3 protein: CASSSMTGGHTGELFF
clone size: .; D gene: TRBD1; J gene: TRBJ1-1; V gene: TRBV5-1; CDR3 DNA: TGCGCCAGCAGCCAGGGGGGACAGTTAGGTGCTGAAGCTTTCTTT; CDR3 protein: CASSQGGQLGAEAFF
clone size: .; D gene: TRBD2; J gene: TRBJ2-2; V gene: TRBV6-2/TRBV6-3; CDR3 DNA: TGTGCCAGCCGGTCATTGAGGGAGGGCACCGGGGAGCTGTTTTTT; CDR3 protein: CASRSLREGTGELFF
clone size: few; D gene: TRBD1; J gene: TRBJ1-2; V gene: TRBV3-1; CDR3 DNA: TGTGCCAGCAGCCAAGACGGACAGGGGTACTATGGCTACACCTTC; CDR3 protein: CASSQDGQGYYGYTF
clone size: .; D gene: .; J gene: TRBJ2-5; V gene: TRBV7-3; CDR3 DNA: TGTGCCAGCAGCTCCCTGGGGGTGCGAGAGACCCAGTACTTC; CDR3 protein: CASSSLGVRETQYF
clone size: .; D gene: .; J gene: TRBJ2-5; V gene: TRBV5-1; CDR3 DNA: TGCGCCAGCGTCTCAGGCCTCGGGACCCAGTACTTC; CDR3 protein: CASVSGLGTQYF
clone size: few; D gene: .; J gene: TRBJ2-7; V gene: TRBV24-1; CDR3 DNA: TGTGCCACCAGTGCGAGCGACACGTCTTTTTTCTACGAGCAGTACTTC; CDR3 protein: CATSASDTSFFYEQYF
clone size: .; D gene: TRBD2; J gene: TRBJ2-1; V gene: TRBV5-1; CDR3 DNA: TGCGCCAGCAGCTCCGGACTAGCTGATGAGCAGTTCTTC; CDR3 protein: CASSSGLADEQFF